This TCR beta chain was recovered during a study of Ad26.COV2.S vaccination and SARS-CoV-2 variants. Study details: Dosing was one shot or two shots 56 days apart. Study-wide points: Overall T cell responses may have been underestimated by the analyses of TCR breadth and depth. Vaccinated individuals (as opposed to placebo recipients) had higher spike-specific TCR breadth.

A note on this clone: Its cognate antigen is unknown.

The CDR3 is 18 amino acids. The ends lost 5 bases at V and 0 bases at J; junction bases unmatched: 13. Germline CDR1 and CDR2: SGHTA and FQGNSA. Treatment here: roughly 18 received Ad26.COV2.S at low or high dose, single or two shots; about 5 received placebo; per-sample allocation not given. The study sampled participants on day 63 after the first vaccine or placebo injection. Clones were read by immunoSEQ multiplex PCR, and TCRdb kept only the in-frame ones, dropping some. The data contain 400,000 to 500,000 clones, over 75% of them seen just once; the ten biggest clones take up 3.5% to 4%. The clonotype was recovered from a person aged 18-65 years who received the Ad26.COV2.S COVID-19 vaccine or a placebo. Source: peripheral blood, taken in a trial of Ad26.COV2.S vaccine versus placebo. V and J are TRBV7-2 and TRBJ1-3; 7 positions agree with TRBD1. The CDR3 DNA is TGTGCCAGCAGCCCCTCGGGACAGTTACTATTCTCTGGAAACACCATATATTTT. Translation: CASSPSGQLLFSGNTIYF.